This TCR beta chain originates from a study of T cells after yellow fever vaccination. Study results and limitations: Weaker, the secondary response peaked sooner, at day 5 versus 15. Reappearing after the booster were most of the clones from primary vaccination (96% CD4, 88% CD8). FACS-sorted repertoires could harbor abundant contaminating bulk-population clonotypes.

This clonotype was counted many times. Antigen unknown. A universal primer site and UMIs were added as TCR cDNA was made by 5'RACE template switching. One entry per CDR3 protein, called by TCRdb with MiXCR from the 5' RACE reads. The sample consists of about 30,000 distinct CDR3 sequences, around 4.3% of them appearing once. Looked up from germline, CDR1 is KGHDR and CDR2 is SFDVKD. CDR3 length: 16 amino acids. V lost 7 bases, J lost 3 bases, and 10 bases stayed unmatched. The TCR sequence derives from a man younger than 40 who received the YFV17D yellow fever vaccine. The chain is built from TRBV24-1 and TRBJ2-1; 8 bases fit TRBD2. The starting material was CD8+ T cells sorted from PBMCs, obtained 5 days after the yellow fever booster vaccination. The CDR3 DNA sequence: TGTGCCACCAGCGGAGAACCGGGGGGGGACTACAATGAGCAGTTCTTC. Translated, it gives CATSGEPGGDYNEQFF.